What follows are 18 T cell receptor beta chains derived from one specimen sequenced in a study of blood T cell repertoires in COVID-19. Some clones are missing from TCRdb's copy, which holds only in-frame ones; the method was immunoSEQ multiplex PCR. This repertoire shows 200,000 to 250,000 clones, roughly nine tenths found once; its top ten account for about 3.5%. Sample: PBMCs or T cells enriched from blood (not recorded which). These TCRs come from a woman aged 18-29 years in a cohort exposed to, infected with or recovered from COVID-19 (not recorded which).

The CDR3 region has the DNA TGTGCCAGCAGTTACTCTGCGGGGACTCTTAGTGGGCAGTATTTT. Encoded protein: CASSYSAGTLSGQYF. The V and J genes are TRBV6-5 and TRBJ2-3, with a weak D call TRBD2 (6 bases). Trimming removed 0 bases at V and 11 bases at J, with 18 bases between. Germline CDR1 MNHEY, CDR2 SVGAGI. CDR3 length equals 15 residues.

The rearrangement links TRBV9 to TRBJ1-4; D unresolved. CDR1 and CDR2 (germline): SGDLS, YYNGEE. This CDR3 is 14 amino acids long. The germline V and J ends were trimmed by 3 bases and 8 bases, with 14 bases remaining between them. The CDR3 here is CASSALGRGEKLFF. CDR3 bases: TGTGCCAGCAGCGCGTTAGGCAGAGGAGAAAAACTGTTTTTT.

The gene calls are TRBV27 and TRBJ1-2; D possibly corresponds to TRBD1 (5 bases). Trimming took off 6 bases at V and 4 bases at J, with 12 bases between the two ends. Germline CDR1 is MNHEY and CDR2 is SMNVEV (reference sequence). The CDR3 is 13 residues long. The CDR3 region is CASRVGGAYGYTF. CDR3 DNA sequence: TGTGCCAGCAGAGTGGGGGGTGCCTATGGCTACACCTTC.

A word on this clone: Its ends do not fully match the called genes, so a read error is possible. V is TRBV19 and J is TRBJ1-5; 9 bases match TRBD1. The length of the CDR3 is 15 residues. Germline loops: CDR1 LNHDA, CDR2 SQIVND (reference sequence). The CDR3 protein is CASSVDRGANQPQHF. CDR3 coding DNA: TGTGCCAGTAGTGTAGACAGGGGGGCAAATCAGCCCCAGCATTTT.

V is TRBV18 and J is TRBJ1-1; TRBD1 aligns across 10 bases. V was clipped by 4 bases and J by 4 bases; unmatched bases: 6. From germline, CDR1 is KGHSH and CDR2 LQKENI. CDR3 length: 15 amino acids. The CDR3 nucleotides are TGTGCCAGCTCACTAGACAGGGGGCGTGGCACTGAAGCTTTCTTT. Translating gives CASSLDRGRGTEAFF.

The CDR3 DNA reads TGTGCCAGCAGCTTAGCCCTCACCGGGGAGCTGTTTTTT. This encodes CASSLALTGELFF. This chain joins TRBV7-8 and TRBJ2-2; D is ambiguous. The germline gives CDR1 SGHVS, CDR2 FQNEAQ. V lost 0 bases, J lost 4 bases, and 3 bases lay in between. The CDR3 length is 13 residues.

A few counts support this clone. Different DNA sequences within this sample yield the same CDR3. This chain connects TRBV9 to TRBJ1-2; D possibly corresponds to TRBD1 (5 bases). This CDR3 contains 14 residues. CDR1 SGDLS and CDR2 YYNGEE come from the germline V gene. Deletions cut 0 bases from V and 3 bases from J, with 9 bases between. In nucleotides, the CDR3 is TGTGCCAGCAGCGTAGGGGGAGGGGACTATGGCTACACCTTC. It is translated as CASSVGGGDYGYTF.

The chain uses TRBV28 and TRBJ1-4, with 9 bases aligning to TRBD1. CDR3 length: 16 amino acids. Germline CDR1 and CDR2: MDHEN and SYDVKM. The V segment lost 4 bases and the J segment 5 bases; nucleotides outside the gene matches: 8. CDR3 in DNA: TGTGCCAGCAGTTACAGACAGGGGGGGCTAAATGAAAAACTGTTTTTT. This gives the protein CASSYRQGGLNEKLFF.

This chain links TRBV6-5 with TRBJ2-1, with TRBD2 identical over 8 bases. Germline V CDR1 and CDR2: MNHEY, SVGAGI. V shed 7 bases and J 7 bases; nucleotides not matched to a gene: 9. This CDR3 is built from 14 residues. The CDR3 here is CASMVAGSQNEQFF. The CDR3, as DNA: TGTGCCAGCATGGTAGCGGGGAGCCAAAATGAGCAGTTCTTC.

The V gene is TRBV30, the J gene TRBJ1-3; D might be TRBD1 (6 bases). In germline, CDR1 is GTSNPN, CDR2 SVGIG (reference sequence). CDR3 length: 13 residues. V was cut by 4 bases and J by 4 bases, with 11 bases left in between. CDR3: CAWNTGPGNTIYF. Here the CDR3 DNA reads TGTGCCTGGAATACAGGGCCAGGAAACACCATATATTTT.

The V call is TRBV6-5, the J call TRBJ2-7, with D possibly being TRBD2 (6 bases). The CDR3 has 15 amino acids. V was shortened by 5 bases and J by 7 bases, with 21 bases between the two germline ends. Germline CDR1 and CDR2: MNHEY and SVGAGI. CDR3 sequence (DNA): TGTGCCAGCAGTCCCCTAGGCGGGGAAGCTGAAGAGCAGTACTTC. Amino acids: CASSPLGGEAEEQYF.

On this clone itself: The same CDR3 also results from other DNA sequences found in this sample. The rearrangement joins TRBV12-3 or TRBV12-4 to TRBJ1-5; no clear D. Trimming took 3 bases from V and 6 from J, leaving 6 bases between them. The CDR3 sequence is 12 residues long. The CDR3 is CASSLVGQPQHF. The CDR3 DNA follows: TGTGCCAGCAGTTTGGTCGGTCAGCCCCAGCATTTT.

In the case of this clone: This sample also contains other DNA sequences that code for the same CDR3. The V and J genes are TRBV27 and TRBJ2-7, with D possibly being TRBD2 (5 bases). V was shortened by 5 bases and J by 1 base, with 9 bases between the two germline ends. Germline V gene lookup returns CDR1 MNHEY and CDR2 SMNVEV (reference sequence). This CDR3 region has 13 residues. DNA of the CDR3: TGTGCCAGCAGTCCAGGACTTTCCTACGAGCAGTACTTC. This encodes CASSPGLSYEQYF.

The V call is TRBV2, the J call TRBJ2-4; 7 bases line up with TRBD1. Per germline, CDR1 SNHLY and CDR2 FYNNEI. Trimming cost V 4 bases and J 0 bases; bases outside gene matches: 15. The CDR3 is 19 amino acids. The CDR3 DNA sequence: TGTGCCAGCAGTGGAGGGATACAGGGGCTCTCGCTAGCCAAAAACATTCAGTACTTC. It translates to CASSGGIQGLSLAKNIQYF.

The chain combines TRBV2 with TRBJ1-1; TRBD1 matches 7 bases. The germline CDR1 and CDR2 sequences are SNHLY and FYNNEI. Unmatched junction bases numbered 7, after V lost 10 bases and J lost 2 bases. CDR3 length: 13 amino acids. For the CDR3, the DNA is TGTGCCACCGCCGGACAGGCTAACACTGAAGCTTTCTTT. It yields the protein CATAGQANTEAFF.

This clone was detected a few times. This chain uses TRBV11-2 with TRBJ1-4; weak D call: TRBD1 (6 bases). The CDR3 consists of 17 residues. V was pared by 4 bases and J by 2 bases, with 17 bases between. Germline values: CDR1 SGHAT, CDR2 FQNNGV. This chain's CDR3 is CASSSGVGGRTNEKLFF. The CDR3 bases are TGTGCCAGCAGCTCCGGCGTGGGGGGGCGGACTAATGAAAAACTGTTTTTT.

This chain joins TRBV7-3 and TRBJ2-3; possible D gene TRBD1, 5 bases. CDR3 size: 13 residues. CDR1 is SGHTA, CDR2 FQGTGA, per germline. V was trimmed by 5 bases and J by 4 bases, leaving 10 bases between them. CDR3 loop: CASSGAHPDTQYF. For the CDR3, the DNA is TGTGCCAGCAGCGGGGCCCATCCAGATACGCAGTATTTT.

This chain uses TRBV13 with TRBJ2-2; 7 nucleotides align to TRBD2. Trimming took 0 bases from V and 2 from J; bases not matched to a gene: 6. The CDR3 has 17 amino acids. The germline V gene has CDR1 PRHDT and CDR2 FYEKMQ (reference sequence). The CDR3 DNA follows: TGTGCCAGCAGCTTAGGCCGGGGAGCGGGAAACACCGGGGAGCTGTTTTTT. It yields the protein CASSLGRGAGNTGELFF. Full variable domain (outside the CDR3, taken from reference TRBV13 and TRBJ2-2): AAGVIQSPRHLIKEKRETATLKCYPIPRHDTVYWYQQGPGQDPQFLISFYEKMQSDKGSIPDRFSAQQFSDYHSELNMSSLELGDSALYFCASSLGRGAGNTGELFFGEGSRLTVL.